The 29 T cell receptor beta chains below were found in one sample sequenced in a study of T-cell reconstitution after alpha-beta-depleted transplantation in children. A library of TCRbeta sequences, prepared with unique molecular identifiers, was generated. TCRdb re-called the PCR reads with MiXCR, one entry per CDR3 protein. The sample records more than 150,000 distinct CDR3 sequences, roughly 14% being singletons. Sequences were derived from PBMCs from the stem cell graft donor, sampled from the stem cell graft. These receptors were taken from a human donor who donated a stem cell graft to a child with acute lymphoblastic leukemia.

The CDR3 DNA reads as TGTGCCAGTAGTAGACAGGGAAGGGACGAGCAGTACTTC. The encoded protein is CASSRQGRDEQYF. J is TRBJ2-7 and V is TRBV19; TRBD1 matches at 7 bases. The V gene end was trimmed by 4 bases and the J gene end by 5 bases; junction bases not matched to a gene: 5. The CDR3 runs to 13 residues. Looked up from germline, CDR1 is LNHDA and CDR2 is SQIVND (reference sequence).

The chain links TRBV12-3 or TRBV12-4 to TRBJ2-3, with 15 bases fitting TRBD2. V was clipped by 5 bases and J by 2 bases; unmatched bases: 2. The length of the CDR3 is 16 residues. The CDR3 reads CASSGTSGRYTDTQYF. The CDR3 DNA follows: TGTGCCAGCAGTGGGACTAGCGGGAGGTACACAGATACGCAGTATTTT.

As for this clonotype: This may be a read error, as it is one base from a much larger clone. The chain is built from TRBV5-1 and TRBJ2-1; perhaps TRBD2 as D (5 bases). The germline V and J ends were trimmed by 0 bases and 8 bases, with 12 bases remaining between them. The germline V gene has CDR1 SGHRS and CDR2 YFSETQ. The CDR3 is 14 amino acids. This chain's CDR3 is CASSLAGGGDEQFF. The DNA for the CDR3 is TGCGCCAGCAGCTTGGCCGGAGGAGGCGATGAGCAGTTCTTC.

This chain links TRBV12-3 or TRBV12-4 with TRBJ1-1; D is possibly TRBD1 (5 bases). This CDR3 region has 14 residues. V was trimmed by 3 bases and J by 3 bases, leaving 11 bases between them. The CDR3, as DNA: TGTGCCAGCAGTTTCCACGCGGGGGACACTGAAGCTTTCTTT. It translates to CASSFHAGDTEAFF.

This clonotype was seen at least ten times. V usage is TRBV7-2 and J usage is TRBJ1-1; D is ambiguous. V was shortened by 6 bases and J by 3 bases, with 11 bases between the two germline ends. The CDR3 runs 13 residues. Germline CDR1 is SGHTA and CDR2 is FQGNSA. CDR3 protein: CASRVAPHTEAFF. Here the CDR3 DNA reads TGTGCCAGCAGGGTAGCACCCCACACTGAAGCTTTCTTT.

In this sample, this clonotype turned up many times. This rearrangement joins TRBV6-1 to TRBJ1-1; maybe TRBD1 (6 bases). Trimming took 5 bases from V and 4 from J, leaving 14 bases between them. The V gene's germline CDR1 is MNHNS and CDR2 SASEGT. This CDR3 is built from 14 residues. The CDR3 loop reads CASSPNRVRTEAFF. Here the CDR3 DNA reads TGTGCCAGCAGTCCGAACAGGGTTCGCACTGAAGCTTTCTTT.

This clonotype was seen repeatedly, ten times or more. The chain recombines TRBV5-1 with TRBJ1-6; 8 bases fit TRBD1. There are 16 residues in the CDR3. V shed 0 bases and J 6 bases; nucleotides not matched to a gene: 5. Germline-derived CDR1 and CDR2 are SGHRS and YFSETQ. The CDR3 DNA sequence: TGCGCCAGCAGCTTGGAAGGACAGGGTCTTAATTCACCCCTCCACTTT. Amino acid sequence: CASSLEGQGLNSPLHF.

The sample holds many counts of this clonotype. The V call is TRBV12-3 or TRBV12-4, the J call TRBJ1-5; D gene uncertain. V lost 4 bases to trimming and J lost 4 bases, with 2 bases between them. The CDR3 spans 11 residues. The CDR3 DNA reads as TGTGCCAGCAGTTCTAATCAGCCCCAGCATTTT. Translating it yields CASSSNQPQHF.

Ten or more counts support this clonotype. The chain joins TRBV20-1 to TRBJ2-7; perhaps TRBD1 as D (6 bases). V was shortened by 0 bases and J by 3 bases, with 18 bases between the two germline ends. CDR1 DFQATT and CDR2 SNEGSKA come from the germline V gene (reference sequence). The CDR3 is 16 residues long. The CDR3 sequence is CSARDQRVGGRYEQYF. The CDR3 region has the DNA TGCAGTGCTAGAGATCAACGTGTAGGGGGACGCTACGAGCAGTACTTC.

This clonotype appeared many times. The V and J genes are TRBV4-1 and TRBJ2-2; tentatively, D is TRBD2 (7 bases). V was cut by 1 base and J by 3 bases, with 15 bases left in between. This CDR3 region has 17 residues. CDR1 is MGHRA and CDR2 is YSYEKL in the germline V gene. The CDR3 reads CASSQVRGGEHTGELFF. The CDR3 DNA is TGCGCCAGCAGCCAAGTTAGGGGGGGGGAACACACCGGGGAGCTGTTTTTT.

The sample holds a few counts of this clonotype. This sequence joins TRBV7-9 and TRBJ2-7; 10 nucleotides agree with TRBD1. CDR3 length: 16 residues. Losses at the gene ends were 3 bases for V and 2 bases for J; bases not matched to a gene: 7. Germline loops: CDR1 SEHNR, CDR2 FQNEAQ (reference sequence). The CDR3, as DNA: TGTGCCAGCAGCTTTTGGGGACAGGGGAGGACCTACGAGCAGTACTTC. As protein: CASSFWGQGRTYEQYF.

This clonotype has at least ten counts. The chain recombines TRBV5-1 with TRBJ2-5; D not certain. CDR1 SGHRS and CDR2 YFSETQ come from the germline V gene. V was trimmed by 2 bases and J by 1 base, leaving 0 bases between them. The length of the CDR3 is 11 residues. CDR3 in DNA: TGCGCCAGCAGCTTCCAAGAGACCCAGTACTTC. Its protein is CASSFQETQYF.

This clonotype has a handful of counts. The chain carries TRBV10-2 and TRBJ1-5, with 7 bases aligning to TRBD1. Germline CDR1 WSHSY, CDR2 SAAADI. CDR3 length: 14 amino acids. After removal of 6 bases from V and 7 bases from J, the junction contained 9 bases not matched to a gene. The CDR3 bases are TGCGCCAGCAGATCTGGACAGGTTAGGCAGCCCCAGCATTTT. Its translation: CASRSGQVRQPQHF.

Many counts were recorded for this clonotype. The gene calls are TRBV4-2 and TRBJ2-1, with 11 bases matching TRBD2. J gave up 9 bases and V 0 bases, and 10 bases lay outside the gene matches. This CDR3 has 17 residues. Germline V CDR1 and CDR2: LGHNA, YNFKEQ. The CDR3 region has the DNA TGTGCCAGCAGCCAAGAGACCCTAGCGGGAGGAGGGGGTGAGCAGTTCTTC. Translation: CASSQETLAGGGGEQFF.

To note about this clonotype: A single base separates this from a much larger clone, so it may be a read error. J is TRBJ1-4 and V is TRBV12-3 or TRBV12-4; possible D gene TRBD1, 5 bases. V was cut by 3 bases and J by 10 bases, with 15 bases left in between. This CDR3 comprises 14 residues. CDR3 bases: TGTGCCAGCAGTTTCCGATCGGGGGGTGGAAAACTGTTTTTT. It encodes CASSFRSGGGKLFF.

This clonotype was recorded at least ten times. The chain couples TRBV12-3 or TRBV12-4 to TRBJ2-7, with 11 bases that match TRBD2. V shed 2 bases and J 3 bases; nucleotides not matched to a gene: 6. The CDR3 runs to 16 residues. The CDR3 sequence: CASSLSTSGSGYEQYF. The CDR3 bases are TGTGCCAGCAGTTTATCTACTAGCGGGAGTGGCTACGAGCAGTACTTC.

This clonotype was recorded at least ten times. The chain employs TRBV5-1 and TRBJ2-7; tentative D call: TRBD1 (6 bases). Trimming took 0 bases from V and 3 from J, leaving 10 bases between them. Germline V gene data show CDR1 as SGHRS and CDR2 as YFSETQ. This CDR3 is built from 14 residues. The CDR3 nucleotides read TGCGCCAGCAGCTTGGTACGGACAGACTACGAGCAGTACTTC. This gives the protein CASSLVRTDYEQYF.

This clonotype was observed many times. The chain recombines TRBV20-1 with TRBJ2-1, with no clear D. Germline values: CDR1 DFQATT, CDR2 SNEGSKA (reference sequence). The CDR3 has 16 amino acids. Between the trimmed V and J ends, which lost 0 bases and 5 bases, there was a span of 17 bases. CDR3 in DNA: TGCAGTGCTAGAGACCCCAAAGCGTCGCGTAACAATGAGCAGTTCTTC. Its protein is CSARDPKASRNNEQFF.

This clonotype was observed at least ten times. V usage is TRBV27 and J usage is TRBJ2-7, with 9 positions matching TRBD1. The CDR3 has 15 amino acids. Trimming removed 5 bases from V and 0 bases from J; junction bases left unmatched: 5. The germline CDR1 and CDR2 sequences are MNHEY and SMNVEV (reference sequence). In nucleotides, the CDR3 is TGTGCCAGCAGTCTCCGGGACAGGGACTCCTACGAGCAGTACTTC. Translated: CASSLRDRDSYEQYF.

There are a few counts of this clonotype. V usage is TRBV4-1 and J usage is TRBJ2-1, with D perhaps matching TRBD2 (6 bases). The CDR3 contains 17 residues. Trimming removed 1 base at V and 4 bases at J, with 17 bases between. Germline V gene data show CDR1 as MGHRA and CDR2 as YSYEKL. CDR3 loop: CASSQASGAYIYNEQFF. DNA of the CDR3: TGCGCCAGCAGCCAAGCCTCGGGAGCCTATATATACAATGAGCAGTTCTTC.

As concerns this clonotype: The conserved closing phenylalanine or tryptophan is absent in this CDR3, likely reflecting a read error. The chain uses TRBV20-1 and TRBJ2-5; the match to TRBD1 covers 8 bases. J lost 2 bases, V lost 5 bases, and 10 bases had no gene match. The CDR3 totals 15 residues. In germline, CDR1 is DFQATT, CDR2 SNEGSKA (reference sequence). DNA for the CDR3: TGCAGTGCTCTCGAACCGCGACAGGGGCAAGAGACCCAGTACTTG. Translation gives CSALEPRQGQETQYL.

This clonotype was seen repeatedly, ten times or more. The chain carries TRBV28 and TRBJ2-3; TRBD2 agrees at 9 bases. Germline CDR1 MDHEN, CDR2 SYDVKM. The V and J ends lost 3 bases and 0 bases, in that order; junction bases with no gene match: 7. CDR3 length equals 17 residues. The CDR3 loop is CASSFSLAGASTDTQYF. As DNA, the CDR3 is TGTGCCAGCAGTTTTTCATTAGCGGGGGCTAGCACAGATACGCAGTATTTT.

The sample holds many counts of this clonotype. V is TRBV4-1 and J is TRBJ2-5, with D possibly matching TRBD2 (5 bases). The ends were cut back, 4 bases at V and 2 bases at J, with 11 bases in the middle. The CDR3 spans 14 residues. Germline V CDR1 and CDR2: MGHRA, YSYEKL. The CDR3 reads CASSPPRGQETQYF. CDR3 bases: TGCGCCAGCAGCCCCCCCCGGGGTCAAGAGACCCAGTACTTC.

This clonotype was counted at least ten times. The chain employs TRBV15 and TRBJ1-2, with 7 bases fitting TRBD1. V was clipped by 6 bases and J by 2 bases; unmatched bases: 3. In germline, CDR1 is LNHNV, CDR2 YYDKDF (reference sequence). The CDR3 length is 13 residues. DNA for the CDR3: TGTGCCACCAGTCCGACAGGGAACTATGGCTACACCTTC. This translates into CATSPTGNYGYTF. Looking up the rest from reference TRBV15 and TRBJ1-2 gives the full variable domain: DAMVIQNPRYQVTQFGKPVTLSCSQTLNHNVMYWYQQKSSQAPKLLFHYYDKDFNNEADTPDNFQSRRPNTSFCFLDIRSPGLGDTAMYLCATSPTGNYGYTFGSGTRLTVV.

The chain uses TRBV11-2 and TRBJ2-7, with a possible D match to TRBD2 (7 bases). The CDR3 totals 18 residues. Trimming stripped 5 bases from V and 4 bases from J, with 27 bases between. Germline CDR1 and CDR2: SGHAT and FQNNGV. CDR3 sequence reads: CASSAGAWSGGPYYEQYF. In DNA, the CDR3 is TGTGCCAGCAGCGCGGGGGCGTGGTCCGGGGGTCCCTATTACGAGCAGTACTTC.

This clonotype was observed many times. The chain has TRBV6-1 and TRBJ2-7; tentatively, D is TRBD1 (7 bases). The V gene lost 5 bases and the J gene lost 3 bases, with 17 bases spanning the gap. The V gene's germline CDR1 is MNHNS and CDR2 SASEGT. The CDR3 is 15 residues long. Here the CDR3 DNA reads TGTGCCAGCAGTCCCGGACAGGTCGGGAGCTACGAGCAGTACTTC. Amino acids: CASSPGQVGSYEQYF.

Turning to this clonotype: At one of its ends the junction is not consistent with the germline gene, which may arise from a read error. The chain couples TRBV5-6 to TRBJ2-7, with D perhaps matching TRBD2 (6 bases). CDR1 SGHDT and CDR2 YYEEEE come from the germline V gene. The CDR3 is 12 amino acids. In DNA form, the CDR3 reads TGTGCCAGCAGCTTGCTGGACTACAAGCAGTACTTC. This sequence encodes CASSLLDYKQYF. The full variable domain, its missing parts supplied by reference TRBV5-6 and TRBJ2-7, is DAGVTQSPTHLIKTRGQQVTLRCSPKSGHDTVSWYQQALGQGPQFIFQYYEEEERQRGNFPDRFSGHQFPNYSSELNVNALLLGDSALYLCASSLLDYKQYFGPGTRLTVT.

This clonotype was seen ten or more times. V is TRBV5-1 and J is TRBJ1-1, with D possibly being TRBD1 (5 bases). Trimming cost V 2 bases and J 4 bases, with 15 bases left between them. The CDR3 consists of 15 residues. In germline, CDR1 is SGHRS, CDR2 YFSETQ. The DNA of the CDR3 is TGCGCCAGCAGCTTTGGGGCAATAAGGGGCACTGAAGCTTTCTTT. Its protein product is CASSFGAIRGTEAFF.

This clonotype was detected a few times. The gene calls are TRBV2 and TRBJ2-1, with D hard to call. CDR1 and CDR2 (germline): SNHLY, FYNNEI. V was pared by 3 bases and J by 5 bases, with 8 bases between. CDR3 size: 13 residues. DNA for the CDR3: TGTGCCAGCAGTGATTTTGAGGACAATGAGCAGTTCTTC. Its protein is CASSDFEDNEQFF. Full variable domain (rest looked up from reference TRBV2 and TRBJ2-1): EPEVTQTPSHQVTQMGQEVILRCVPISNHLYFYWYRQILGQKVEFLVSFYNNEISEKSEIFDDQFSVERPDGSNFTLKIRSTKLEDSAMYFCASSDFEDNEQFFGPGTRLTVL.